Each of the 22 T cell receptor beta chains below was sequenced from the same sample in a study of blood T cell repertoires in COVID-19. Profiled with immunoSEQ multiplex PCR; TCRdb holds only in-frame clones, not every one. This table holds 130,000 or so clones, about four fifths found once. Sequencing was performed on peripheral blood. All receptors derive from a woman aged 60-70 years with acute or convalescent COVID-19.

This chain links TRBV9 with TRBJ2-3; a possible D gene is TRBD1 (5 bases). V was shortened by 2 bases and J by 0 bases, with 7 bases between the two germline ends. CDR1 SGDLS and CDR2 YYNGEE come from the germline V gene. This CDR3 is 14 amino acids long. The CDR3 protein is CASSVTGSTDTQYF. As DNA, the CDR3 is TGTGCCAGCAGCGTTACAGGTAGCACAGATACGCAGTATTTT.

The V gene is TRBV7-8, the J gene TRBJ1-2, with D unresolved. V was trimmed by 5 bases and J by 1 base, leaving 11 bases between them. The germline V gene encodes CDR1 SGHVS and CDR2 FQNEAQ. The CDR3 loop spans 14 amino acids. The CDR3, as DNA: TGTGCCAGCAGCCCGGCGGGCAATAACTATGGCTACACCTTC. Its translation is CASSPAGNNYGYTF.

V is TRBV23-1 and J is TRBJ1-4; possible D gene TRBD1, 6 bases. TRBV23-1 is treated as an ORF (open reading frame) with a function not yet certain. This CDR3 spans 12 amino acids. V lost 3 bases to trimming and J lost 10 bases, with 9 bases between them. CDR3 loop: CASSHRGRKLFF. Here the CDR3 DNA reads TGCGCCAGCAGTCACAGGGGACGAAAACTGTTTTTT.

J is TRBJ1-1 and V is TRBV15; D may be TRBD1 (6 bases). Between the trimmed V and J ends, which lost 2 bases and 3 bases, there was a span of 28 bases. Germline V gene data show CDR1 as LNHNV and CDR2 as YYDKDF (reference sequence). The CDR3 is 20 residues long. DNA for the CDR3: TGTGCCACCAGCAGATTAGGATTGCCAGGGGTCCCCTCGACCGACACTGAAGCTTTCTTT. The encoded protein is CATSRLGLPGVPSTDTEAFF. The full variable domain, in which reference TRBV15 and TRBJ1-1 provide the parts outside the CDR3, is DAMVIQNPRYQVTQFGKPVTLSCSQTLNHNVMYWYQQKSSQAPKLLFHYYDKDFNNEADTPDNFQSRRPNTSFCFLDIRSPGLGDTAMYLCATSRLGLPGVPSTDTEAFFGQGTRLTVV.

This clone has only a few counts. The J gene is TRBJ1-1, the V gene TRBV5-1; TRBD1 might be the D (5 bases). The CDR3 loop spans 13 amino acids. Trimming removed 0 bases at V and 5 bases at J, with 8 bases between. The germline V gene has CDR1 SGHRS and CDR2 YFSETQ. Here the CDR3 reads CASSLDQGTEAFF. The CDR3, as DNA: TGCGCCAGCAGCTTGGATCAGGGAACTGAAGCTTTCTTT.

The chain joins TRBV10-3 to TRBJ1-5; D is ambiguous. CDR1 and CDR2 from the germline V gene are ENHRY and SYGVKD. The V end lost 7 bases, the J end lost 5 bases, and 12 bases lay between the germline ends. This CDR3 has 13 residues. CDR3 bases: TGTGCCATCAATGATAGAACTTATCAGCCCCAGCATTTT. The encoded protein is CAINDRTYQPQHF.

This CDR3 reads CAISESSVGRGSSYEQYF. In DNA form, the CDR3 reads TGTGCCATCAGTGAGTCTTCTGTTGGCAGGGGGAGCTCCTACGAGCAGTACTTC. J is TRBJ2-7 and V is TRBV10-3; 7 nucleotides agree with TRBD1. This CDR3 is 18 amino acids long. Germline V gene lookup returns CDR1 ENHRY and CDR2 SYGVKD. V shed 0 bases and J 0 bases; nucleotides not matched to a gene: 11.

Here the CDR3 reads CASRAGSGIYNEQFF. CDR3 sequence (DNA): TGTGCCAGCAGAGCGGGGTCGGGTATCTACAATGAGCAGTTCTTC. V usage is TRBV2 and J usage is TRBJ2-1; 7 positions agree with TRBD2. CDR1 and CDR2 from the germline V gene are SNHLY and FYNNEI. The CDR3 consists of 15 residues. J was trimmed by 3 bases and V by 6 bases; bases with no gene match: 8. The full variable domain, rest sourced from reference TRBV2 and TRBJ2-1, is EPEVTQTPSHQVTQMGQEVILRCVPISNHLYFYWYRQILGQKVEFLVSFYNNEISEKSEIFDDQFSVERPDGSNFTLKIRSTKLEDSAMYFCASRAGSGIYNEQFFGPGTRLTVL.

V gene TRBV4-1 combines with J gene TRBJ2-7, with 8 nucleotides matching TRBD1. The CDR3 is 15 residues long. Germline-derived CDR1 and CDR2 are MGHRA and YSYEKL. J lost 2 bases, V lost 3 bases, and 6 bases had no gene match. The CDR3 region has the DNA TGCGCCAGCAGCCACCCGGGACAGGCCACCTACGAGCAGTACTTC. This codes for CASSHPGQATYEQYF.

V usage is TRBV28 and J usage is TRBJ2-7, with D maybe TRBD1 (6 bases). The germline V gene encodes CDR1 MDHEN and CDR2 SYDVKM. The CDR3 spans 16 residues. The germline V and J ends were trimmed by 1 base and 1 base, with 14 bases remaining between them. The CDR3 DNA sequence: TGTGCCAGCAGTTTATCCGGACAGTTGTATTCCTACGAGCAGTACTTC. This codes for CASSLSGQLYSYEQYF. Variable domain in full (rest from reference TRBV28 and TRBJ2-7): DVKVTQSSRYLVKRTGEKVFLECVQDMDHENMFWYRQDPGLGLRLIYFSYDVKMKEKGDIPEGYSVSREKKERFSLILESASTNQTSMYLCASSLSGQLYSYEQYFGPGTRLTVT.

The genes are TRBV7-2 and TRBJ1-2; 9 nucleotides align to TRBD1. V lost 1 base and J lost 2; bases outside the gene matches: 5. The germline gives CDR1 SGHTA, CDR2 FQGNSA. This CDR3 has 16 residues. The CDR3 spells CASSLVLTGGNYGYTF. CDR3 DNA sequence: TGTGCCAGCAGCTTAGTCCTGACAGGGGGGAACTATGGCTACACCTTC.

This chain connects TRBV11-2 to TRBJ2-1, with 8 bases identical to TRBD2. The trim removed 0 bases at V and 9 bases at J, leaving 4 bases unmatched. The germline CDR1 and CDR2 sequences are SGHAT and FQNNGV. The CDR3 is 14 residues long. The CDR3 DNA follows: TGTGCCAGCAGCTTAGATCCGGGGACTAGTGAGCAGTTCTTC. Residues: CASSLDPGTSEQFF. Complete variable domain (other parts from reference TRBV11-2 and TRBJ2-1): EAGVAQSPRYKIIEKRQSVAFWCNPISGHATLYWYQQILGQGPKLLIQFQNNGVVDDSQLPKDRFSAERLKGVDSTLKIQPAKLEDSAVYLCASSLDPGTSEQFFGPGTRLTVL.

J is TRBJ1-1 and V is TRBV28; possible D gene TRBD1, 5 bases. Per the germline V gene, CDR1 is MDHEN and CDR2 is SYDVKM. Trimming stripped 5 bases from V and 0 bases from J, with 13 bases between. The CDR3 is made up of 15 amino acids. CDR3 protein: CASSTGGYMNTEAFF. The CDR3 DNA is TGTGCCAGCAGTACTGGGGGGTACATGAACACTGAAGCTTTCTTT.

This clone was counted once. This chain connects TRBV7-9 to TRBJ1-6; the D gene is possibly TRBD1 (5 bases). The V end lost 5 bases, the J end lost 10 bases, and 15 bases lay between the germline ends. This CDR3 region has 14 residues. Germline lookup yields CDR1 SEHNR and CDR2 FQNEAQ (reference sequence). In DNA form, the CDR3 reads TGTGCCAGCAGCCCCAATAGACAGTTGTCACCCCTCCACTTT. It encodes CASSPNRQLSPLHF.

The chain links TRBV5-6 to TRBJ1-3; TRBD1 matches at 7 bases. The V gene's germline CDR1 is SGHDT and CDR2 YYEEEE. The CDR3 spans 14 residues. The V segment lost 4 bases and the J segment 2 bases; nucleotides outside the gene matches: 3. CDR3 nucleotide sequence: TGTGCCAGCAGCGACACAGGGGCTGGAAACACCATATATTTT. It translates to CASSDTGAGNTIYF.

In this sample, this clone turned up a few times. The chain employs TRBV4-1 and TRBJ1-1; no reliable D call. This CDR3 is 18 amino acids long. Germline V gene data show CDR1 as MGHRA and CDR2 as YSYEKL. Trimming shortened V by 1 base and J by 1 base, and 19 bases separated the two germline ends. For the CDR3, the DNA is TGCGCCAGCAGCCAAGCCAACTTGGTATCCCTAGGGAACACTGAAGCTTTCTTT. Protein product: CASSQANLVSLGNTEAFF.

The chain joins TRBV9 to TRBJ1-2; 9 nucleotides match TRBD1. The CDR3 extends over 15 amino acids. Trimming cost V 4 bases and J 5 bases; bases outside gene matches: 9. Per germline, CDR1 SGDLS and CDR2 YYNGEE. CDR3 DNA: TGTGCCAGCAGCCCCCGGACAGGGGACGCGTATGGCTACACCTTC. Translated, it gives CASSPRTGDAYGYTF.

This clone was seen only a few times. This rearrangement joins TRBV29-1 to TRBJ2-1; 7 bases are a match to TRBD1. CDR1 is SQVTM, CDR2 ANQGSEA, per germline. The CDR3 has 14 amino acids. Trimming cost V 7 bases and J 7 bases; bases outside gene matches: 13. DNA for the CDR3: TGCAGCGCTTTGGGAGCTAGGGGGCGGAATGAGCAGTTCTTC. Amino acid sequence: CSALGARGRNEQFF.

As DNA, the CDR3 is TGTGCCAGCAGCTCGGGACAGGGAAACACCTTC. Translated: CASSSGQGNTF. The chain is built from TRBV5-8 and TRBJ1-2; 9 bases align to TRBD1. V trimming: 3 bases; J trimming: 12 bases; junction bases outside the gene matches: 3. This CDR3 comprises 11 residues. The germline V gene has CDR1 SGHTS and CDR2 YDEGEE.

Written as DNA, the CDR3 is TGCGCCAGCAGCTTAGGCGGCACCGGTCGGGCAGATACGCAGTATTTT. Its translation: CASSLGGTGRADTQYF. The chain employs TRBV5-1 and TRBJ2-3, with D uncertain. Trimming left V 2 bases short and J 4 bases short, with 17 bases between. The CDR3 is made up of 16 amino acids. Germline V CDR1 and CDR2: SGHRS, YFSETQ.

The chain couples TRBV4-1 to TRBJ1-1; 8 nucleotides line up with TRBD1. Germline trimming cut 8 bases from V and 1 base from J; bases unmatched to any gene: 12. CDR3 length equals 16 residues. Germline CDR1 MGHRA, CDR2 YSYEKL. The CDR3 protein is CASGEGGRGRNTEAFF. The CDR3, as DNA: TGCGCCAGCGGAGAAGGGGGCAGGGGGCGGAACACTGAAGCTTTCTTT.

As to this clone: This specimen includes other DNA sequences encoding the same CDR3. V usage is TRBV19 and J usage is TRBJ1-1; possible D gene TRBD1, 6 bases. Germline-derived CDR1 and CDR2 are LNHDA and SQIVND (reference sequence). Trimming shortened V by 4 bases and J by 4 bases, and 13 bases separated the two germline ends. The CDR3 totals 14 residues. This chain's CDR3 is CASSTRQEVTEAFF. DNA of the CDR3: TGTGCCAGTAGTACAAGACAGGAGGTCACTGAAGCTTTCTTT.